This entry lists 18 T cell receptor beta chains sequenced from one sample in a study of CD4 T cell repertoires in COVID-19. Sequenced by immunoSEQ multiplex PCR; TCRdb stores in-frame clones only, minus some. The data show fewer than 9,500 clones, approximately 80% seen once. Sequencing was done directly on freshly isolated, uncultured memory T cells. The sequencing here drew on effector memory CD4+ T cells from blood, taken before the COVID-19 pandemic. The receptors here all came from a human donor who had COVID-19.

V is TRBV5-1 and J is TRBJ2-2; no definite D call. CDR1 is SGHRS, CDR2 YFSETQ, per germline. CDR3 length: 15 amino acids. V lost 4 bases, J lost 7 bases, and 17 bases lay in between. CDR3 in DNA: TGCGCCAGCAGCCCAAGCCTAGTTAGAGGCGGGGAGCTGTTTTTT. Encoded protein: CASSPSLVRGGELFF.

The sample holds a few counts of this clone. V usage is TRBV11-2 and J usage is TRBJ2-1; possible D gene TRBD2, 6 bases. The CDR3 extends over 16 amino acids. Trimming pared 0 bases from V and 1 base from J, leaving 10 bases between. Germline V gene sequence: CDR1 SGHAT, CDR2 FQNNGV. CDR3 sequence (DNA): TGTGCCAGCAGCTTAGACGGGAGCAGATCCTACAATGAGCAGTTCTTC. As protein: CASSLDGSRSYNEQFF.

The chain couples TRBV28 to TRBJ1-2; 9 bases match TRBD1. J gave up 4 bases and V 5 bases, and 8 bases lay outside the gene matches. From germline, CDR1 is MDHEN and CDR2 SYDVKM. The CDR3 consists of 15 residues. The CDR3 region is CASSKQGASGYGYTF. CDR3 coding DNA: TGTGCCAGCAGTAAACAGGGGGCGTCCGGCTATGGCTACACCTTC.

Here the CDR3 DNA reads TGCGCCAGCAGCTTTCGGGGGGATGGCACAGATACGCAGTATTTT. It codes for CASSFRGDGTDTQYF. The rearrangement joins TRBV5-1 to TRBJ2-3, with 7 bases matching TRBD2. Per germline, CDR1 SGHRS and CDR2 YFSETQ. This CDR3 comprises 15 residues. The V segment lost 2 bases and the J segment 1 base; nucleotides outside the gene matches: 4.

The chain recombines TRBV10-2 with TRBJ2-7; D unclear. The CDR3 has 12 residues. The ends were cut back, 6 bases at V and 6 bases at J, with 12 bases in the middle. Germline-derived CDR1 and CDR2 are WSHSY and SAAADI. The CDR3 nucleotides read TGCGCCAGCAGCGCGCGGTTGGGCGAGCAGTACTTC. Translation: CASSARLGEQYF.

The genes are TRBV2 and TRBJ2-7, with a tentative D call TRBD1 (6 bases). Trimming pared 6 bases from V and 2 bases from J, leaving 11 bases between. The germline V gene has CDR1 SNHLY and CDR2 FYNNEI. The CDR3 has 13 amino acids. The DNA of the CDR3 is TGTGCCAGCAGCGCGACAGGTCCCTACGAGCAGTACTTC. This gives the protein CASSATGPYEQYF.

This clone counts as medium-sized. The chain is built from TRBV6-6 and TRBJ1-5, with 8 bases matching TRBD1. The CDR3 totals 14 residues. The germline CDR1 and CDR2 sequences are MNHNY and SVGAGI (reference sequence). The J segment lost 6 bases and the V segment lost 7 bases, leaving 8 bases of the junction unmatched. CDR3 region: CASTPDREIQPQHF. The CDR3 DNA sequence: TGTGCCAGCACCCCGGACAGGGAGATTCAGCCCCAGCATTTT.

The gene calls are TRBV2 and TRBJ1-4, with 7 nucleotides matching TRBD1. V dropped 4 bases and J dropped 10; count of bases not matched to a gene: 12. The CDR3 has 15 amino acids. Germline values: CDR1 SNHLY, CDR2 FYNNEI. The CDR3 DNA sequence: TGTGCCAGCAGTGGTGGGAGACAGGGAGATGGAAAACTGTTTTTT. This encodes CASSGGRQGDGKLFF.

This chain joins TRBV6-1 and TRBJ2-2; TRBD1 matches 7 bases. Germline-derived CDR1 and CDR2 are MNHNS and SASEGT. The V and J ends lost 8 bases and 4 bases, in that order; junction bases with no gene match: 7. The CDR3 totals 14 residues. In DNA form, the CDR3 reads TGTGCCAGCCATTGGGACAGCTCCACCGGGGAGCTGTTTTTT. This codes for CASHWDSSTGELFF.

The chain combines TRBV19 with TRBJ1-6; TRBD1 matches 7 bases. Germline V gives CDR1 LNHDA, CDR2 SQIVND (reference sequence). The CDR3 is made up of 15 amino acids. J lost 7 bases, V lost 7 bases, and 10 bases had no gene match. CDR3 sequence reads: CASNTGAGRNSPLHF. DNA for the CDR3: TGTGCCAGTAATACAGGGGCGGGAAGAAATTCACCCCTCCACTTT.

V gene TRBV5-1 combines with J gene TRBJ2-1; 9 bases fit TRBD1. The length of the CDR3 is 15 residues. J gave up 7 bases and V 1 base, and 6 bases lay outside the gene matches. Per germline, CDR1 SGHRS and CDR2 YFSETQ. CDR3 residues: CASSLLQGARNEQFF. The CDR3 DNA sequence: TGCGCCAGCAGCTTGTTACAGGGGGCGCGAAATGAGCAGTTCTTC.

The chain employs TRBV30 and TRBJ2-7; possible D gene TRBD1, 5 bases. This CDR3 spans 13 amino acids. V lost 5 bases, J lost 4 bases, and 15 bases lay in between. Germline CDR1 is GTSNPN and CDR2 is SVGIG (reference sequence). The CDR3 bases are TGTGCCTGGGAGCGAAGGGGCACGTACGAGCAGTACTTC. Encoded protein: CAWERRGTYEQYF.

This clone was observed a few times. The chain recombines TRBV6-1 with TRBJ1-1; TRBD1 aligns across 8 bases. Unmatched junction bases numbered 5, after V lost 0 bases and J lost 8 bases. The CDR3 length is 14 residues. The germline CDR1 and CDR2 sequences are MNHNS and SASEGT. The DNA of the CDR3 is TGTGCCAGCAGTGAAGCCCGGGACAGGAGCGAAGCTTTCTTT. It specifies CASSEARDRSEAFF.

The chain is built from TRBV9 and TRBJ2-2; TRBD1 aligns across 10 bases. V lost 0 bases, J lost 11 bases, and 4 bases stayed unmatched. Germline lookup yields CDR1 SGDLS and CDR2 YYNGEE. CDR3 length equals 14 residues. The CDR3 sequence: CASSVGTGGLELFF. For the CDR3, the DNA is TGTGCCAGCAGCGTAGGGACAGGGGGACTAGAGCTGTTTTTT.

The J gene is TRBJ1-5, the V gene TRBV28; no clear D gene. The V end was cut by 5 bases, the J end by 2 bases, with 13 bases between. The CDR3 is 15 residues long. CDR1 is MDHEN, CDR2 SYDVKM, per germline. The CDR3 loop reads CASSLFREGNQPQHF. CDR3 bases: TGTGCCAGCAGTCTTTTTAGGGAGGGCAATCAGCCCCAGCATTTT.

The chain uses TRBV11-3 and TRBJ2-5; the D gene is possibly TRBD1 (5 bases). Trimming took 5 bases from V and 2 from J, leaving 15 bases between them. There are 15 residues in the CDR3. Germline CDR1 and CDR2: SGHNT and YENEEA. DNA of the CDR3: TGTGCCAGCAGCACCTCAGGGTACGGGCAAGAGACCCAGTACTTC. Translating gives CASSTSGYGQETQYF.

The chain uses TRBV11-2 and TRBJ2-3; the match to TRBD2 covers 12 bases. The germline CDR1 and CDR2 sequences are SGHAT and FQNNGV. With 5 bases clipped from V and 2 bases from J, the junction kept 5 bases outside the gene matches. This CDR3 comprises 16 residues. The CDR3 region is CASSLTSGGYTDTQYF. The CDR3 nucleotides are TGTGCCAGCAGCCTTACTAGCGGGGGGTACACAGATACGCAGTATTTT.

The gene calls are TRBV11-2 and TRBJ2-5; D may be TRBD2 (6 bases). The CDR3 covers 14 residues. Germline CDR1 reads SGHAT; CDR2 reads FQNNGV. The V and J ends lost 6 bases and 4 bases respectively, with 15 bases between them. CDR3 DNA sequence: TGTGCCAGCAGGTCCCGGGACTTTAGAGAGACCCAGTACTTC. Protein product: CASRSRDFRETQYF.